This passage covers 14 T cell receptor beta chains from one sample sequenced in a study of tumour-infiltrating T cells in Burkitt lymphoma. Libraries were prepared by immunoSEQ multiplex PCR; TCRdb keeps only in-frame clonotypes and omits some of them. The sample lists about 7,600 clones; about 18% were seen once. Input material: tumor tissue. The receptors were gathered from a human donor with diffuse large B-cell lymphoma.

This clone was observed a few times. The chain employs TRBV19 and TRBJ2-4, with 7 bases lining up with TRBD1. The CDR3 has 15 residues. With V trimmed by 7 bases and J by 0 bases, 6 bases remained unmatched. Germline loops: CDR1 LNHDA, CDR2 SQIVND (reference sequence). The CDR3 DNA reads TGTGCCAGTAAGGACAGGACACTAGCCAAAAACATTCAGTACTTC. Translated: CASKDRTLAKNIQYF.

This chain connects TRBV11-1 to TRBJ1-5; possible D gene TRBD1, 6 bases. With 2 bases removed from V and 10 bases from J, the gap between germline ends came to 12 bases. CDR3 size: 13 residues. CDR1 is SGHAT and CDR2 is FQDESV in the germline V gene (reference sequence). The CDR3 reads CASSLRFGGPQHF. The CDR3 bases are TGTGCCAGCAGCTTAAGATTTGGGGGCCCCCAGCATTTT.

This sequence joins TRBV7-9 and TRBJ2-7; D call uncertain. Germline values: CDR1 SEHNR, CDR2 FQNEAQ (reference sequence). V dropped 5 bases and J dropped 1 base, with 9 bases sitting between them. The CDR3 spans 13 residues. The DNA for the CDR3 is TGTGCCAGCAGCGTTAGGCTTTCCTACGAGCAGTACTTC. Protein sequence: CASSVRLSYEQYF.

This chain joins TRBV12-5 and TRBJ2-7, with D possibly matching TRBD2 (6 bases). Trimming removed 6 bases at V and 3 bases at J, with 12 bases between. The germline CDR1 and CDR2 sequences are LGHNT and FRNRAP. This CDR3 is 13 amino acids long. Here the CDR3 reads CASGLASDYEQYF. CDR3 in DNA: TGTGCTAGTGGGCTAGCTAGCGACTACGAGCAGTACTTC.

In its sample, this clone was seen a few times. The rearrangement uses TRBV2 and TRBJ1-1, with D uncertain. Looked up from germline, CDR1 is SNHLY and CDR2 is FYNNEI. Deletions cut 8 bases from V and 0 bases from J, with 7 bases between. The CDR3 extends over 12 amino acids. The CDR3 bases are TGTGCCAGCGATAACATGAACACTGAAGCTTTCTTT. This encodes CASDNMNTEAFF.

The chain couples TRBV5-1 to TRBJ1-2; D possibly corresponds to TRBD1 (5 bases). V shed 3 bases and J shed 4 bases, with 10 bases lying between them. Germline CDR1 and CDR2: SGHRS and YFSETQ. The CDR3 sequence is 13 residues long. CDR3 residues: CASSSDRTYGYTF. The CDR3 nucleotides read TGCGCCAGCAGCTCCGACAGAACCTATGGCTACACCTTC.

This clone was observed a handful of times. The chain uses TRBV6-5 and TRBJ2-3; no firm D call. Deletions cut 0 bases from V and 3 bases from J, with 10 bases between. Germline values: CDR1 MNHEY, CDR2 SVGAGI. CDR3 length equals 15 residues. The CDR3 DNA is TGTGCCAGCAGTTACTCGAAGGTATCGACAGATACGCAGTATTTT. Residues: CASSYSKVSTDTQYF.

This clone showed up just a few times. The rearrangement links TRBV6-5 to TRBJ2-7; possibly TRBD1 for D (6 bases). The CDR3 has 14 amino acids. The germline CDR1 and CDR2 sequences are MNHEY and SVGAGI. V was trimmed by 6 bases and J by 5 bases, leaving 17 bases between them. The CDR3 nucleotides are TGTGCCAGCAGAGCCCGGGACAAGGTGAACGAGCAGTACTTC. Amino acids: CASRARDKVNEQYF.

The chain joins TRBV6-4 to TRBJ2-1; 9 nucleotides align to TRBD2. The CDR3 is 16 amino acids. The V and J ends lost 0 bases and 6 bases, in that order; junction bases with no gene match: 6. In germline, CDR1 is MRHNA, CDR2 SNTAGT. CDR3 sequence: CASSDSREGDSNEQFF. For the CDR3, the DNA is TGTGCCAGCAGTGACTCGCGGGAGGGTGATTCCAATGAGCAGTTCTTC.

The chain employs TRBV18 and TRBJ2-7; D gene uncertain. Germline V CDR1 and CDR2: KGHSH, LQKENI. This CDR3 has 14 residues. V lost 0 bases and J lost 3, with 9 bases in between. The CDR3 coding sequence is TGTGCCAGCTCACCACCGGCCCAAAACTACGAGCAGTACTTC. Protein: CASSPPAQNYEQYF. The full variable domain, rest sourced from reference TRBV18 and TRBJ2-7, is NAGVMQNPRHLVRRRGQEARLRCSPMKGHSHVYWYRQLPEEGLKFMVYLQKENIIDESGMPKERFSAEFPKEGPSILRIQQVVRGDSAAYFCASSPPAQNYEQYFGPGTRLTVT.

The chain carries TRBV19 and TRBJ2-7; 10 nucleotides line up with TRBD1. Germline V gene data show CDR1 as LNHDA and CDR2 as SQIVND (reference sequence). Trimming at V came to 5 bases and at J to 3 bases, leaving 1 base not matched to a gene. This CDR3 has 13 residues. CDR3 region: CASSRDRGYEQYF. CDR3 in DNA: TGTGCCAGTAGTCGGGACAGGGGCTACGAGCAGTACTTC.

This clone was seen more than once but under ten times. The gene calls are TRBV6-6 and TRBJ2-3; D is unclear. CDR1 is MNHNY, CDR2 SVGAGI, per germline (reference sequence). This CDR3 has 15 residues. V lost 6 bases to trimming and J lost 1 base, with 14 bases between them. The DNA for the CDR3 is TGTGCCAGCAGCCCTAGACCGGATGGCACAGATACGCAGTATTTT. Protein product: CASSPRPDGTDTQYF.

Remarks on this clone: The junction differs from germline at one of its ends, possibly a read error. CDR3 in amino acids: CSASGLAGGGYNEQFF. CDR3 DNA sequence: TGCAGCGCATCGGGACTAGCGGGAGGCGGGTACAATGAGCAATTCTTC. This chain links TRBV29-1 with TRBJ2-1; 15 nucleotides agree with TRBD2. The CDR3 covers 16 residues. CDR1 is SQVTM and CDR2 is ANQGSEA in the germline V gene.

This rearrangement joins TRBV29-1 to TRBJ2-4; TRBD1 aligns across 8 bases. Germline V gene lookup returns CDR1 SQVTM and CDR2 ANQGSEA. The CDR3 runs to 12 residues. Germline trimming cut 6 bases from V and 5 bases from J; bases unmatched to any gene: 3. As DNA, the CDR3 is TGCAGCGTCAAGGGACAGGAAAACATTCAGTACTTC. It is translated as CSVKGQENIQYF.